This T cell receptor (beta chain) came from a study of T cell responses to AZD1222 COVID-19 vaccine. Study in general: Second-dose intervals of approximately 4 or approximately 12 weeks were pooled.

V lost 0 bases, J lost 7 bases, and 15 bases lay in between. CDR1 and CDR2 (germline): SGHAT, FQNNGV. This CDR3 comprises 15 residues. General observations from the study: Spike-specific TCR repertoires showed rising breadth and depth after two AZD1222 doses. Sampling that yielded the repertoires occurred only after the peak T cell response. Just six AZD1222 recipients were seropositive at baseline.

Comment on this clone: The target antigen is unknown.

Only in-frame clones appear in the TCRdb table, and some are missing; sequencing was by immunoSEQ multiplex PCR. The repertoire holds about 120,000 clones, with almost 90% as singletons. This material consisted of peripheral blood, taken on day 0 of AZD1222 vaccination. V usage is TRBV11-2 and J usage is TRBJ2-5; D ambiguous. The sequence came from an adult in good health. CDR3 DNA: TGTGCCAGCAGCTTAGAAAGCTCCCTACGAGGGACCCAGTACTTC. This translates into CASSLESSLRGTQYF.